A selection of T cell receptor beta chains follows, all from one sample in a study of T cells in Graves' hyperthyroidism and ophthalmopathy. Each CDR3 protein is one row after TCRdb ran MiXCR on the multiplex PCR reads. The repertoire has over 350,000 distinct CDR3 sequences, over 12% of them found once; the top ten carry over 10%. Sequenced: blood. These receptors all stem from a man between 18 and 35 years old with Graves' ophthalmopathy. The CDR3 runs from the conserved cysteine through the conserved F or W. A D gene is named only where the DNA matches it firmly. Size values are once, few and many counts, or a class for expanded clones, and some rows have none.

D | J | V | size | DNA | CDR3
TRBD2 | TRBJ2-1 | TRBV2 | many | TGTGCCAGCAGTGAAACGAGACTAGCGGGAGGGTCCTACAATGAGCAGTTCTTC | CASSETRLAGGSYNEQFF
NA | TRBJ1-1 | TRBV6-6 | many | TGTGCCAGCAGTTACGGAGGGGGGGACACTGAAGCTTTCTTT | CASSYGGGDTEAFF
TRBD2 | TRBJ2-3 | TRBV13 | NA | TGTGCCAGCAGCCTAGCGGGAGGGCCTCTTACGCAGTATTTT | CASSLAGGPLTQYF
NA | TRBJ2-3 | TRBV20-1 | many | TGCAGTGCTAGAGGGACATCCAGGGGTTACACAGATACGCAGTATTTT | CSARGTSRGYTDTQYF
NA | TRBJ2-1 | TRBV6-1 | many | TGTGCCAGCAGGCTAAACGGAGGAGGTGAGCAGTTCTTC | CASRLNGGGEQFF
NA | TRBJ2-3 | TRBV4-1 | few | TGCGCCAGCAGCCATATAAGGACCATCGATACGCAGTATTTT | CASSHIRTIDTQYF
NA | TRBJ2-5 | TRBV6-1 | many | TGTGCCAGCAGTGAATATTGGATACAAGAGACCCAGTACTTC | CASSEYWIQETQYF
TRBD1 | TRBJ1-4 | TRBV9 | many | TGTGCCAGCAGCGTCGGGGACAGGGTGGCTGAAAAACTGTTTTTT | CASSVGDRVAEKLFF
NA | TRBJ1-2 | TRBV11-2 | many | TGTGCCAGCAGCCCCCAGACAGGCTCCGGCTACACCTTC | CASSPQTGSGYTF
NA | TRBJ2-5 | TRBV7-7 | few | TGTGCTAGCAGCTTAACCCTCCCAGAGACCCAGTACTTC | CASSLTLPETQYF
NA | TRBJ2-1 | TRBV7-9 | many | TGTGCCAGCAGACCAACTAGTCCTTCCTACAATGAGCAGTTCTTC | CASRPTSPSYNEQFF
TRBD2 | TRBJ2-7 | TRBV3-1 | many | TGTGCCAGCAAGACTAGCGGGGTCTACGAGCAGTACTTC | CASKTSGVYEQYF
NA | TRBJ2-7 | TRBV12-3/TRBV12-4 | many | TGTGCCAGCAGTTTAGCTGACGACAGGGCGGGGTACGAGCAGTACTTC | CASSLADDRAGYEQYF
NA | TRBJ2-1 | TRBV5-5 | many | TGTGCCAGCAGCGCACAGGGAAGGCAGCAGTTCTTC | CASSAQGRQQFF
NA | TRBJ2-3 | TRBV7-2 | many | TGTGCCAGCAGGTCACGGGGGCTGCTGTCAGATACGCAGTATTTT | CASRSRGLLSDTQYF
NA | TRBJ1-1 | TRBV12-3/TRBV12-4 | many | TGTGCCAGCAGCCATGGACAGCTCGCTTTCTTT | CASSHGQLAFF
TRBD1 | TRBJ1-6 | TRBV7-9 | few | TGTGCCAGCAGCCCTACCCGGACAGGGGGCTTTTCACCCCTCCACTTT | CASSPTRTGGFSPLHF
TRBD1 | TRBJ2-7 | TRBV27 | many | TGTGCCAGCAGTTCCCGGACAGGGCACGAGCAGTACTTC | CASSSRTGHEQYF
TRBD1 | TRBJ1-3 | TRBV6-1 | many | TGTGCCAGCAGTGAGGGGACAGGGGGTTTTGGAAACACCATATATTTT | CASSEGTGGFGNTIYF
TRBD1 | TRBJ1-1 | TRBV6-1 | few | TGTGCCAGCGGGGACAGGGTTAGGGGGAACACTGAAGCTTTCTTT | CASGDRVRGNTEAFF
TRBD2 | TRBJ2-5 | TRBV7-9 | few | TGTGCCAGCAGCTTTGTGCCTAGCGGGCCCCAAGAGACCCAGTACTTC | CASSFVPSGPQETQYF
NA | TRBJ1-1 | TRBV10-2 | few | TGCGCCAGCAGTGTGGGCAATGAAGCTTTCTTT | CASSVGNEAFF
NA | TRBJ2-2 | TRBV7-2 | NA | TGTGCCAGCAGCTTAGTCGGGACAAACACCGGGGAGCTGCTTTTT | CASSLVGTNTGELLF
TRBD1 | TRBJ2-6 | TRBV5-1 | few | TGCGCCAGCAGGATAGGACAGGGGACAGTTTTCTCTGGGGCCAACGTCCTGACTTTC | CASRIGQGTVFSGANVLTF
NA | TRBJ2-1 | TRBV3-1 | many | TGTGCCAGCAGCCACGTCGGACGGGGCAACACCTACAATGAGCAGTTCTTC | CASSHVGRGNTYNEQFF
NA | TRBJ2-6 | TRBV19 | many | TGTGCCAGTAGTTCAGATCCCTCTGGGGCCAACGTCCTGACTTTC | CASSSDPSGANVLTF
NA | TRBJ2-5 | TRBV18 | many | TGTGCCAGCTCACCCCCAGGCTCCCAAGAGACCCAGTACTTC | CASSPPGSQETQYF
NA | TRBJ1-2 | TRBV10-3 | NA | TGTGCCATCAGTGAGTCTCCCACAGGGTTACAGGGCTACACCTTC | CAISESPTGLQGYTF
TRBD1 | TRBJ1-2 | TRBV12-3/TRBV12-4 | many | TGTGCCAGCAGTTCGACAGGGGGTTATGGCTACACCTTC | CASSSTGGYGYTF
NA | TRBJ2-6 | TRBV20-1 | few | TGCAGTGCTAGCTTACACCACTCTGGGGCCAACGTCCTGACTTTC | CSASLHHSGANVLTF
TRBD2 | TRBJ2-7 | TRBV6-2/TRBV6-3 | many | TGTGCCAGCAGTTACCTGGCTAGCGGGAAGTCTTACGAGCAGTACTTC | CASSYLASGKSYEQYF
NA | TRBJ2-7 | TRBV4-1 | many | TGCGCCAGCAGCCAAGAACAAGGGGACTCCTACGAGCAGTACTTC | CASSQEQGDSYEQYF
NA | TRBJ1-4 | TRBV4-1 | many | TGCGCCAGCAGCCAAGAATGGTCGGTGCAGCCAACTAATGAAAAACTGTTTTTT | CASSQEWSVQPTNEKLFF
NA | TRBJ2-7 | TRBV6-1 | NA | TGTGCCAGCAGCCACAATGAGGGCGGGTGGAACTGGCAGTACTTC | CASSHNEGGWNWQYF
NA | TRBJ2-3 | TRBV2 | many | TGTGCCAGCAGACAGACCTGGCGAGATACGCAGTATTTT | CASRQTWRDTQYF
TRBD2 | TRBJ2-7 | TRBV20-1 | many | TGCAGTGCTTGGCCCGAGGGACTAGCGGTGTACGAGCAGTACTTC | CSAWPEGLAVYEQYF
TRBD1 | TRBJ2-5 | TRBV30 | few | TGTGCCTGGAGCTTAGGGACAGGGGGTAGGAATCCATACTTC | CAWSLGTGGRNPYF
NA | TRBJ1-5 | TRBV7-8 | many | TGTGCCAGCAGCTTACCTAATCAGCCCCAGCATTTT | CASSLPNQPQHF
TRBD1 | TRBJ2-2 | TRBV9 | many | TGTGCCAGCAGCCAAGGACAGGGTAACACCGGGGAGCTGTTTTTT | CASSQGQGNTGELFF
NA | TRBJ1-1 | TRBV27 | many | TGTGCCAGCAGTTTATCGATATCACAGGTTGAAGCTTTCTTT | CASSLSISQVEAFF
NA | TRBJ2-1 | TRBV11-3 | many | TGTGCCAGCAGCTTAGCCCCGCAGTCCGATGAGCAGTTCTTC | CASSLAPQSDEQFF
NA | TRBJ1-2 | TRBV20-1 | many | TGCAGTGCTAGAGCAGCCAATTCGGGAGGCTACACCTTC | CSARAANSGGYTF
NA | TRBJ2-1 | TRBV3-1 | few | TGTGCCAGCAGCCAAGGTCAAGCAGGCCTGGCCCACAATGAGCAGTTCTTC | CASSQGQAGLAHNEQFF
NA | TRBJ1-3 | TRBV7-9 | NA | TGTGCCAGCAGCTTTTCCAGCGCCACCATATATTTT | CASSFSSATIYF
NA | TRBJ2-4 | TRBV19 | few | TGTGCCAGTAGGCCGGCAGGCCGACTAGGCAAAAACATTCAGTACTTC | CASRPAGRLGKNIQYF
NA | TRBJ1-2 | TRBV10-2 | NA | TGCGCCAGCAATCCTCGAGGACTGAACTATGGCTACACCTTC | CASNPRGLNYGYTF
NA | TRBJ2-1 | TRBV10-3 | few | TGTGCCATCTCCGTCTGGAAAGAGCAGTTCTTC | CAISVWKEQFF
TRBD1 | TRBJ1-1 | TRBV3-1 | many | TGTGCCAGCAGCCTCGACCCGGACAGGGACCCTAGGGGGAACACTGAAGCTTTCTTT | CASSLDPDRDPRGNTEAFF
NA | TRBJ2-7 | TRBV24-1 | few | TGTGCCACCAGTGGACAGACCTACGAGCAGTACTTC | CATSGQTYEQYF
TRBD2 | TRBJ2-1 | TRBV20-1 | NA | TGCAGTGCTAGAGATTACGCGGGGGGTTTGGGCAATGAGCAGTTCTTC | CSARDYAGGLGNEQFF
TRBD1 | TRBJ2-2 | TRBV11-2 | NA | TGTGCCAGCATCGGGCGGGGACAGGGGGCCGGGGAGCTGTTTTTT | CASIGRGQGAGELFF
NA | TRBJ2-2 | TRBV30 | NA | TGTGCCTGGAGGATAGGGATCACCGGGGAGCTGTTTTTT | CAWRIGITGELFF
TRBD2 | TRBJ2-5 | TRBV27 | many | TGTGCCAGCAGTTTACTACTAGCGGGGAAAGAGACCCAGTACTTC | CASSLLLAGKETQYF
TRBD1 | TRBJ1-4 | TRBV12-3/TRBV12-4 | many | TGTGCCAGCAGTTCTAGTCCCGGGACAGGCAAAGATGAAAAACTGTTTTTT | CASSSSPGTGKDEKLFF
NA | TRBJ2-3 | TRBV19 | many | TGTGCCAGTAAGGGGGACTATACCACAGATACGCAGTATTTT | CASKGDYTTDTQYF